This T cell receptor beta chain was sequenced for a study of early T cells in non-severe SARS-CoV-2 infection. Study summary: Bulk RNA isolated from unsorted whole blood underwent sequencing; chains were not paired.

Germline trimming cut 6 bases from V and 5 bases from J; bases unmatched to any gene: 18. CDR3 length: 18 amino acids. Germline V gives CDR1 SQVTM, CDR2 ANQGSEA. Separate cDNA molecules each had unique molecular identifiers attached to them. TCRdb reprocessed the 5' RACE reads with MiXCR, giving one entry per CDR3 protein. This table holds approximately 83,000 distinct CDR3 sequences, 11% to 15% found once. This clonotype was obtained from an adult who was a healthcare worker with PCR-confirmed SARS-CoV-2 infection or an uninfected control (not recorded which). This chain joins TRBV29-1 and TRBJ2-7, with TRBD2 matching 14 bases. Sequencing was done on a sample of whole blood. Here the CDR3 reads CSVATRGLAGAGRHEQYF. CDR3 nucleotides: TGCAGCGTCGCGACCAGGGGACTAGCGGGGGCCGGCCGCCACGAGCAGTACTTC.